The clone carrying this T cell receptor beta chain was recorded many times. Its antigen is not identified. By flow cytometry, patients selected for sequencing had shown an expansion of CD8+CD57+ cells. Each patient carried a diagnosis of severe acquired aplastic anemia. The V end lost 4 bases, the J end lost 2 bases, and 10 bases lay between the germline ends. The CDR3 runs 14 residues. Germline V CDR1 and CDR2: SNHLY, FYNNEI. The data were obtained in a study of CD8+CD57+ T cells in acquired aplastic anemia. Findings and caveats of the study: The study found no significant CD8+ Simpson's diversity difference between patients and controls. There were over 25 CD8+ CDR3 sequences that occurred in both patients and controls.

Profiles of TCR beta VDJ and CDR3 were generated from a genomic DNA template. Each CDR3 protein is one row after TCRdb ran MiXCR on the reads. The sample holds some 120,000 distinct CDR3 sequences, nearly 40% seen once. Sequencing input: sorted CD4+, CD8+, or CD8+CD57+ T cells (not recorded which) from PBMCs. The sequence came from a human donor with aplastic anemia. The chain has TRBV2 and TRBJ2-3; no firm D call. The CDR3 here is CASSVSKATDTQYF. In nucleotides, the CDR3 is TGTGCCAGCAGTGTTAGCAAGGCCACAGATACGCAGTATTTT.